The source of this TCR beta chain is a study of human T cells and chemical hapten exposure. Whole-study context: Patch tests applied 0.01% DPC to the upper back and were scored after 6 days.

The CDR3 spans 14 residues. V gave up 5 bases and J gave up 5 bases, with 17 bases separating them. Germline loops: CDR1 SGHKS, CDR2 YYEKEE (reference sequence). Unique molecular identifiers were linked by the library to individual cDNA molecules. One entry per CDR3 protein, called by TCRdb with MiXCR from the RACE reads. This sample yields some 110,000 distinct CDR3 sequences, of which about an eighth are seen a single time; just over 1.4% belongs to the top ten. This clonotype appeared many times. Its specificity is unknown. Points from the study as a whole: Correlating positively with patch test score were the PT1 expanded TCR counts.

The time point denotes: patch test 1, 2 weeks after DPC sensitization. The treatment is: therapeutic diphenylcyclopropenone sensitization with weekly scalp DPC. Venepuncture was done earlier than the placement of each patch test. The starting material was whole blood, obtained in connection with sensitization to the hapten diphenylcyclopropenone (DPC). The clonotype comes from a woman in her forties or fifties with alopecia areata. Some clones in this sample may be carry-over from other donors' samples. The gene calls are TRBV5-5 and TRBJ2-7, with D possibly called TRBD1 or TRBD2 (5 bases each). CDR3 in DNA: TGTGCCAGCAGACCTAACCGGGACGTCAACGAGCAGTACTTC. This sequence encodes CASRPNRDVNEQYF.